This T cell receptor (beta chain) originates from a study of cytomegalovirus exposure and HLA in healthy donors. On this clone itself: Its target is not known. An end of the junction differs from the germline gene, which may be a read error.

The CDR3 length is 12 residues. CDR1 is SEHNR, CDR2 FQNEAQ, per germline (reference sequence). A multiplex PCR was run with 60 Vbeta primers and 13 Jbeta primers. Generated by immunoSEQ multiplex PCR, the TCRdb table keeps only in-frame clones and is missing some. The sample lists 150,000 to 200,000 clones; around 77% were seen once. Notes on the study in general: With high specificity and sensitivity, the classifier reportedly diagnosed cytomegalovirus status. TCR beta V- and J-gene trimming was later associated with a missense DCLRE1C variant. Because they were indistinguishable, some V segments, including TRBV6-2 and TRBV6-3, were excluded. In a later analysis, specific HLA alleles were associated with 16,000 or so TCR beta sequences at a 0.05 false discovery rate.

The chain has TRBV7-9 and TRBJ2-5; 7 positions agree with TRBD1. The specimen was PBMCs. The sequence came from a man aged 60 to 75 in good health and CMV-seronegative. CDR3 bases: TGTTCCAGTGGGACAGAGCAAGAGACCCAGTACTTC. It yields the protein CSSGTEQETQYF. The variable domain in full, with the rest retrieved from reference TRBV7-9 and TRBJ2-5, is DTGVSQNPRHKITKRGQNVTFRCDPISEHNRLYWYRQTLGQGPEFLTYFQNEAQLEKSRLLSDRFSAERPKGSFSTLEIQRTEQGDSAMYLCSSGTEQETQYFGPGTRLLVL.